These 2 T cell receptor beta chains share one sample of origin, sequenced in a study of blood T cell repertoires in COVID-19. Here immunoSEQ multiplex PCR was the method, and the copy in TCRdb shows in-frame clones only, minus some. The sample lists tens of thousands of clones, about 80% occurring once. The sequenced material came from peripheral blood. Every receptor here comes from a woman aged 80 or over with acute or convalescent COVID-19.

This clone was detected only a few times. The chain is built from TRBV21-1 and TRBJ1-5; TRBD1 was called by the table and not checked on the DNA. TRBV21-1 is described as a pseudogene. CDR3 size: 21 residues. The CDR3 is CASSKALSRDRGSQGNQPQHF. The DNA of the CDR3 is TGTGCCAGCAGCAAAGCGCTTTCTAGGGACAGGGGGTCGCAGGGCAATCAGCCCCAGCATTTT.

V gene TRBV9 combines with J gene TRBJ1-1; a possible D gene is TRBD1 (6 bases). The V and J ends lost 4 bases and 3 bases respectively, with 10 bases between them. This CDR3 region has 13 residues. Looked up from germline, CDR1 is SGDLS and CDR2 is YYNGEE. DNA for the CDR3: TGTGCCAGCAGCCGGGACAAGCACACTGAAGCTTTCTTT. Translating it yields CASSRDKHTEAFF.